The clone carrying this T cell receptor beta chain was counted between two and nine times. Its target is unknown. These data are taken from a study of T cell responses to AZD1222 COVID-19 vaccine. Findings and caveats of the study: With two AZD1222 doses given, Spike-specific TCR breadth and depth both rose.

Trimming took off 1 base at V and 7 bases at J, with 29 bases between the two ends. The CDR3 is 21 amino acids. Germline CDR1 is SGHDN and CDR2 is FVKESK. Produced via immunoSEQ multiplex PCR; TCRdb's table is partial and in-frame only. The repertoire has 120,000 to 150,000 clones, roughly 91% of them found once; the top ten carry around 1.9%. The source material was peripheral blood, sampled on day 0 of AZD1222 vaccination. The V and J genes are TRBV14 and TRBJ1-6; D may be TRBD1 (5 bases). The sequence came from an adult in good health. CDR3 residues: CASSQVLKGPGLFGRNSPLHF. CDR3 coding DNA: TGTGCCAGCAGCCAAGTGTTAAAGGGGCCAGGGCTTTTCGGTCGAAATTCACCCCTCCACTTT.